This TCR beta chain comes out of a study of T cells after yellow fever vaccination. This clonotype has a handful of counts. A single record per CDR3 protein comes from TCRdb applying MiXCR to the 5' RACE reads. The table has hundreds of thousands of distinct CDR3 sequences, approximately 6% seen once; the top ten hold around 16%. Trimming removed 8 bases from V and 6 bases from J, with 21 bases in between. The CDR3 totals 15 residues. Looked up from germline, CDR1 is MDHEN and CDR2 is SYDVKM. Specimen: PBMCs, collected 5 days after the yellow fever booster vaccination. The source is a man aged 25 to 40 who received the YFV17D yellow fever vaccine. This chain connects TRBV28 to TRBJ2-3, with D possibly being TRBD1 (6 bases). The CDR3 spells CASASRYRERDTQYF. The CDR3 bases are TGTGCCAGCGCCTCGCGCTACAGGGAGAGGGATACGCAGTATTTT. The full variable domain, in which reference TRBV28 and TRBJ2-3 provide the parts outside the CDR3, is DVKVTQSSRYLVKRTGEKVFLECVQDMDHENMFWYRQDPGLGLRLIYFSYDVKMKEKGDIPEGYSVSREKKERFSLILESASTNQTSMYLCASASRYRERDTQYFGPGTRLTVL.